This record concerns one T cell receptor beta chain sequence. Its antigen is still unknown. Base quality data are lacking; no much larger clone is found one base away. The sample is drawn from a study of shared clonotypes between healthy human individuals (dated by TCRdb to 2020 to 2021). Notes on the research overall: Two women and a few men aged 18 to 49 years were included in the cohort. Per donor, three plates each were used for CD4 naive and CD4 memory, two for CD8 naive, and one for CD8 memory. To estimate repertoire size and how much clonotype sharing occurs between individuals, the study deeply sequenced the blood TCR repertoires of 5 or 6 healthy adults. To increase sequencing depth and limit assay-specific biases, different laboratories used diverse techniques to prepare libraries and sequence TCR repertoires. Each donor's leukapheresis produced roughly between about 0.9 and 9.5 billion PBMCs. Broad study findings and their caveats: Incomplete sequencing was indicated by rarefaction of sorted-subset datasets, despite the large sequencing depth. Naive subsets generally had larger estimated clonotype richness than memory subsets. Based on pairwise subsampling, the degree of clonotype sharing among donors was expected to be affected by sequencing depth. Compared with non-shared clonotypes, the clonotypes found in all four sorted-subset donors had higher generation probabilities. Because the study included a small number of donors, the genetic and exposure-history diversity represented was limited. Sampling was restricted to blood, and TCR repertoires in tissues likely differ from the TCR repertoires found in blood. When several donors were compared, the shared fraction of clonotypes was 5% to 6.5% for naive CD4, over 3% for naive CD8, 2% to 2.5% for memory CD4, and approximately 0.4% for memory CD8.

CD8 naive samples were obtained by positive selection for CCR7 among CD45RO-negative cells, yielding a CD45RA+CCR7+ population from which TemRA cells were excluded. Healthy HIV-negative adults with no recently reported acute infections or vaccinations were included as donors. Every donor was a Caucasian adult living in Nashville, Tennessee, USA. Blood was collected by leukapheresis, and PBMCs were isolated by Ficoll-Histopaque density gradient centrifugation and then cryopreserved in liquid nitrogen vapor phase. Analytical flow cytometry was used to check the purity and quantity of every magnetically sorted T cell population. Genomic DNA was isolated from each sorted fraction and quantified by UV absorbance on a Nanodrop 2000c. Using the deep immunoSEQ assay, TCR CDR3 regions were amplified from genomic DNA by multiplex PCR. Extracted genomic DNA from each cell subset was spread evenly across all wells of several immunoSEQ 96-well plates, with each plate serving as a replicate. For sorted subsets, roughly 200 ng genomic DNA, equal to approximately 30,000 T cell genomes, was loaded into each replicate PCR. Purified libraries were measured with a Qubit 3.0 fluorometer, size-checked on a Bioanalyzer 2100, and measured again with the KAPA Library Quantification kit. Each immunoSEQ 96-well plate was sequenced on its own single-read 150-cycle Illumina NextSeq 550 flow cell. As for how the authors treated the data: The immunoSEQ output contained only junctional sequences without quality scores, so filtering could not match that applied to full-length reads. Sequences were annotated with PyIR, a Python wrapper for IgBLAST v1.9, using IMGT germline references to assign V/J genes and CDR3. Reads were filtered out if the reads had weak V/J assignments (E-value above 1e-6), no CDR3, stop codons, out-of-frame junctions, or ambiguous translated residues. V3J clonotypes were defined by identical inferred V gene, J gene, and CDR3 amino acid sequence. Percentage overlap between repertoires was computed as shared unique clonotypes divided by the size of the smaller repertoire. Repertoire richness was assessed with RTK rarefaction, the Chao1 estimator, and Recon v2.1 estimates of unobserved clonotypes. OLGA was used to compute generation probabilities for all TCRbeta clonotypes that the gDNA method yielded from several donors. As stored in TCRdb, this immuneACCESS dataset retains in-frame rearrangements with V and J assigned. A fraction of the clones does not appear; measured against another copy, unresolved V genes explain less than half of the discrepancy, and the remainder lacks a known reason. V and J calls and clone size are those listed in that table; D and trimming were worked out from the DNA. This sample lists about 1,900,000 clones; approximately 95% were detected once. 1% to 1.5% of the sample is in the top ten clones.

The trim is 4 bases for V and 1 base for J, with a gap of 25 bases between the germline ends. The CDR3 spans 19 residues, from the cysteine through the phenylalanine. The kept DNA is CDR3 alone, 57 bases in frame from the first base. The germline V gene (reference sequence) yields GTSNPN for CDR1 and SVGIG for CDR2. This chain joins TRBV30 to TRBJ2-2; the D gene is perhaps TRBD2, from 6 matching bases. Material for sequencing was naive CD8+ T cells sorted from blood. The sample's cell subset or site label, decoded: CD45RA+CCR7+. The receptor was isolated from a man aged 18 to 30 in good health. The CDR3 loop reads CAWMGSGLLSTGNTGELFF. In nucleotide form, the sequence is TGTGCCTGGATGGGTAGCGGCTTACTTTCCACCGGGAACACCGGGGAGCTGTTTTTT.